The clone carrying this T cell receptor (beta chain) showed up just a few times. Extraction and reverse transcription of RNA yielded cDNA as the sequencing template. Assay: immunoSEQ multiplex PCR; the TCRdb copy retains only in-frame clones and omits some. The sample has about 180,000 clones, 53% seen once. Treatment here: oral pan-JAK inhibitor, 5-10 mg twice daily. Germline CDR1 SQVTM, CDR2 ANQGSEA. The CDR3 consists of 12 residues. V trimming: 6 bases; J trimming: 5 bases; junction bases outside the gene matches: 6. This sample stems from a study of CD8+ T cells in alopecia areata. The overall study: Twice a day, 5 to 10 mg of oral tofacitinib was administered to treated patients.

The sample here was CD8+ T cells sorted from blood, taken at week 24, from a patient treated with tofacitinib. The receptor was derived from a human donor with alopecia areata. This chain uses TRBV29-1 with TRBJ1-1, with TRBD1 matching over 7 bases. CDR3 sequence reads: CSVETGLTEAFF. In nucleotides, the CDR3 is TGCAGCGTCGAGACAGGGTTAACTGAAGCTTTCTTT.